The clone carrying this T cell receptor beta chain was counted many times. It was template switching that added a universal primer site, and there were unique molecular identifiers on the cDNA. TCRdb processed the 5' RACE reads anew with MiXCR; each CDR3 protein has one entry. The sample includes about 690,000 distinct CDR3 sequences, over 5% of them seen just once. This entry is derived from a study of identical twins. This CDR3 comprises 14 residues. V dropped 5 bases and J dropped 4; count of bases not matched to a gene: 9. Germline lookup yields CDR1 DFQATT and CDR2 SNEGSKA (reference sequence). The rearrangement links TRBV20-1 to TRBJ1-1; TRBD1 aligns across 8 bases. The sequence was collected from a man younger than 30 in good health. Sequencing used naive T cells sorted from blood. CDR3 coding DNA: TGCAGTGCTGTCCAGGGGGCGCGGCGCACTGAAGCTTTCTTT. Residues: CSAVQGARRTEAFF.